This section outlines one T cell receptor (beta chain) sequence together with its context. The junction departs from the called germline gene at one end, perhaps through a read error. The record originates from a study of blood T cell repertoires in COVID-19. Across the study: The United States, Italy and Spain supplied acute and convalescent COVID-19 samples. T cells, B-cell-depleted T cells, or PBMCs provided the cDNA or gDNA that served as material.

As handled by the study authors: Reference gene primer amplification yielded estimated nucleated cell counts. Clones were sequenced by immunoSEQ multiplex PCR, and TCRdb holds only the in-frame ones, with some missing. The V and J calls and clone size were taken over from that table, and D and trimming were inferred from the DNA. The sample lists some 80,000 clones; 75% to 95% were seen once. Germline CDR1 reads MNHEY; CDR2 reads SVGAGI. The CDR3 covers 15 residues. Sequencing input: peripheral blood. The chain uses TRBV6-5 and TRBJ2-7, with TRBD1 matching 9 bases. The sequence came from a woman over 75 with acute or convalescent COVID-19. CDR3 nucleotide sequence: TGTGCCAGCAGCATCAGAGGGACAGGGTCCTCCGAGCAGTACTTC. Protein sequence: CASSIRGTGSSEQYF.